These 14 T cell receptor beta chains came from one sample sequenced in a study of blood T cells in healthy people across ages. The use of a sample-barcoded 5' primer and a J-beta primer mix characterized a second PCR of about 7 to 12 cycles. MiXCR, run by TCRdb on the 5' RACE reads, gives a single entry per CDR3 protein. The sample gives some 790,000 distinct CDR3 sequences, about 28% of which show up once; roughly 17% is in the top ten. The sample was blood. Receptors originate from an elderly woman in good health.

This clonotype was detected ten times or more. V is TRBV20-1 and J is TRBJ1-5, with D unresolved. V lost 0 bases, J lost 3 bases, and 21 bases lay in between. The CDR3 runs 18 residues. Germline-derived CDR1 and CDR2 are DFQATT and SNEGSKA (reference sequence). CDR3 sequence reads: CSARDLRATTWDNQPQHF. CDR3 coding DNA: TGCAGTGCTAGAGATCTACGAGCAACTACCTGGGACAATCAGCCCCAGCATTTT.

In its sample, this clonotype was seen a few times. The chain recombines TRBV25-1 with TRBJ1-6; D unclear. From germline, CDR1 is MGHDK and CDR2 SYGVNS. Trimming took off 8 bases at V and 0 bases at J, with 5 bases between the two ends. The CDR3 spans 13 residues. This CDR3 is CASGYSYNSPLHF. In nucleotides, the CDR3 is TGTGCCAGCGGGTACTCCTATAATTCACCCCTCCACTTT.

As DNA, the CDR3 is TGTGCCACCAGTGATCGGGACAGCAGAAACTATGGCTACACCTTC. Amino acids: CATSDRDSRNYGYTF. The chain links TRBV24-1 to TRBJ1-2, with TRBD1 matching over 7 bases. V was pared by 3 bases and J by 2 bases, with 5 bases of the junction left unmatched. The CDR3 sequence is 15 residues long. Germline V lookup: CDR1 KGHDR, CDR2 SFDVKD.

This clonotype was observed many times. CDR3 in amino acids: CASSEENIQYF. CDR3 sequence (DNA): TGTGCCAGCAGCGAAGAAAACATTCAGTACTTC. The genes are TRBV6-2 or TRBV6-3 and TRBJ2-4; no reliable D call. In germline, CDR1 is MNHEY, CDR2 SVGEGT. Between the trimmed V and J ends, which lost 6 bases and 5 bases, there was a span of 5 bases. The CDR3 is made up of 11 amino acids.

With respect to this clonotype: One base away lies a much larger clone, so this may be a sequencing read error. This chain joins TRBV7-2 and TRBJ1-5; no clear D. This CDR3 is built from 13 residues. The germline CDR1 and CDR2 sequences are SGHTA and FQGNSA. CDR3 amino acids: CAGSRRINQPQHF. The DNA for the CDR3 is TGTGCCGGCAGCCGCCGTATAAATCAGCCCCAGCATTTT.

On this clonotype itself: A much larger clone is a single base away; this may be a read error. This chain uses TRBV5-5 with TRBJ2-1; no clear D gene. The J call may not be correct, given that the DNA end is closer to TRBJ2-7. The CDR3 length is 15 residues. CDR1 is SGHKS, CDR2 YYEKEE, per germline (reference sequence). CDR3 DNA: TGTGCCAGCAGCCTCGGACCCAACGAATACAATGAGCAGTACTTC. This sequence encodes CASSLGPNEYNEQYF.

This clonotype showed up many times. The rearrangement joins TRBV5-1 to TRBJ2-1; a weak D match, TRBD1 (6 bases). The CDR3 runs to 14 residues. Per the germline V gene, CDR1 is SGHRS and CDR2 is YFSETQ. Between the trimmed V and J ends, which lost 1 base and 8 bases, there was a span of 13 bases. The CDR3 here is CASSLSARGDEQFF. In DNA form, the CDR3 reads TGCGCCAGCAGCTTGTCTGCCAGGGGTGATGAGCAGTTCTTC. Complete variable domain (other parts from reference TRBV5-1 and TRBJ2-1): KAGVTQTPRYLIKTRGQQVTLSCSPISGHRSVSWYQQTPGQGLQFLFEYFSETQRNKGNFPGRFSGRQFSNSRSEMNVSTLELGDSALYLCASSLSARGDEQFFGPGTRLTVL.

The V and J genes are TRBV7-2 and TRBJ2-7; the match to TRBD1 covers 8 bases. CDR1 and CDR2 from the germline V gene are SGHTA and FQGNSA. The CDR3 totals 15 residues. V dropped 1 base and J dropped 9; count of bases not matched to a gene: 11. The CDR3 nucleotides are TGTGCCAGCAGCTTAGTTAGGGCAGGGGGCGATGGGCAGTACTTC. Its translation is CASSLVRAGGDGQYF. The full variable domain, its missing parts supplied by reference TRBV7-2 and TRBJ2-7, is GAGVSQSPSNKVTEKGKDVELRCDPISGHTALYWYRQSLGQGLEFLIYFQGNSAPDKSGLPSDRFSAERTGGSVSTLTIQRTQQEDSAVYLCASSLVRAGGDGQYFGPGTRLTVT.

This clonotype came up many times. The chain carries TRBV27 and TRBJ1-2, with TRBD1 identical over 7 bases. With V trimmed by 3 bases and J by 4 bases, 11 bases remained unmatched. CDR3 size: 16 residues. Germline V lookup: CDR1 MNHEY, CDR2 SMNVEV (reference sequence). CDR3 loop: CASSFHPGQDFYGYTF. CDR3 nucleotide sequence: TGTGCCAGCAGTTTTCACCCCGGACAGGATTTCTATGGCTACACCTTC.

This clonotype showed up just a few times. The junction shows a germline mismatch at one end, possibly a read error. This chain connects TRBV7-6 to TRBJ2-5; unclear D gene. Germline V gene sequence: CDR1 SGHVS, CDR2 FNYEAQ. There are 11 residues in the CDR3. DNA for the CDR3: TGTGCCGGCAGACTCCAAGAGACCCAGTACTTC. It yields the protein CAGRLQETQYF.

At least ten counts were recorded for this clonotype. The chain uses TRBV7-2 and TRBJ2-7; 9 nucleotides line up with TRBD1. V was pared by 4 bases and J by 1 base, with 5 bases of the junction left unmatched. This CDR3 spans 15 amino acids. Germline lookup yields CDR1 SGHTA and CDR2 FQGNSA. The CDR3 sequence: CASSSRGQGSYEQYF. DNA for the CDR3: TGTGCCAGCAGCTCGAGGGGACAGGGTTCCTACGAGCAGTACTTC.

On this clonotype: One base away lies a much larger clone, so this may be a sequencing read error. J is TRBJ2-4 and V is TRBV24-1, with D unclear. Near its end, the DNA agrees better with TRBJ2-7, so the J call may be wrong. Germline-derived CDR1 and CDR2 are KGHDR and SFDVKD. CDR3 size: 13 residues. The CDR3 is CATSDVTFGEQYF. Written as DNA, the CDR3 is TGTGCCACCAGTGATGTAACCTTTGGCGAGCAGTACTTC.

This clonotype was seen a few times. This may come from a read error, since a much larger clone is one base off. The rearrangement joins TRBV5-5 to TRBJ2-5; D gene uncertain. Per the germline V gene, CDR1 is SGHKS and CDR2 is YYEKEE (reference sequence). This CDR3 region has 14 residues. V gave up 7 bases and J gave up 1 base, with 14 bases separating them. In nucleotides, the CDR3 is TGTGCCAGCGTACCTTTCGATCTCCAAGAGACCCAGTACTTC. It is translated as CASVPFDLQETQYF.

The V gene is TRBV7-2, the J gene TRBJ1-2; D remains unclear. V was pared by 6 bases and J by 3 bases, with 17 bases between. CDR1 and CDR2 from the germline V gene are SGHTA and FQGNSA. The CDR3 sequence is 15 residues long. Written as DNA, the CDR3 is TGTGCCAGCAGTCAACCGGGCAGGAGAGACTATGGCTACACCTTC. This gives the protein CASSQPGRRDYGYTF.